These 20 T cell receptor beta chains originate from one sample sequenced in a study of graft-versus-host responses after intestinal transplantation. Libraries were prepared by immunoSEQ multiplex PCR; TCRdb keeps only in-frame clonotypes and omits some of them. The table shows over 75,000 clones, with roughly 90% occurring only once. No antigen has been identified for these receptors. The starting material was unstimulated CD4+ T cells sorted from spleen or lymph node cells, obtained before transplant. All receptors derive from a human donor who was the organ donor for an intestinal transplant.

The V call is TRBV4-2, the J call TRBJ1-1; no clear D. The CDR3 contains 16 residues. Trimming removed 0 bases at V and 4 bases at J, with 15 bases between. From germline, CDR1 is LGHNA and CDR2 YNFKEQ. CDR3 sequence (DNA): TGTGCCAGCAGCCAAGATACGCGACACGCGATCACTGAAGCTTTCTTT. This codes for CASSQDTRHAITEAFF.

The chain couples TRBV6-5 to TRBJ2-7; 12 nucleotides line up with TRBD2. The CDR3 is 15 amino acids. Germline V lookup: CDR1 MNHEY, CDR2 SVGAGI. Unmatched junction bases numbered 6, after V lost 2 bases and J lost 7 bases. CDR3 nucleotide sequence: TGTGCCAGCAGTTACCGTCTAGCGGGAGGGCGTGAGCAGTACTTC. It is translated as CASSYRLAGGREQYF.

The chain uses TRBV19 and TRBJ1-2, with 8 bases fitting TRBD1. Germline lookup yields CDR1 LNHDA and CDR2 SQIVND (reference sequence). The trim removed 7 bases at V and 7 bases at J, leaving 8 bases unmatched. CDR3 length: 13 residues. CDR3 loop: CASTGRDRSGYTF. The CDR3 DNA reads TGTGCCAGTACCGGAAGGGACAGGTCTGGCTACACCTTC.

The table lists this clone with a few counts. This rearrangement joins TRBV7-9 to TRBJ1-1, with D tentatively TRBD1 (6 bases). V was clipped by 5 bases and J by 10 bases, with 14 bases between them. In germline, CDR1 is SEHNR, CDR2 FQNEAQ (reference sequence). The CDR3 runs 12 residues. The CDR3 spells CASSGTQGLAFF. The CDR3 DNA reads TGTGCCAGCAGCGGAACCCAGGGGTTAGCTTTCTTT.

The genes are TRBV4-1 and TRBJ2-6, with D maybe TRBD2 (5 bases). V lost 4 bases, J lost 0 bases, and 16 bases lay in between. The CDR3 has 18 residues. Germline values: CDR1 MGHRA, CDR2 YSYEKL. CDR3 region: CASSPGTGIRSGANVLTF. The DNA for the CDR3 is TGCGCCAGCAGCCCAGGAACCGGGATCCGCTCTGGGGCCAACGTCCTGACTTTC.

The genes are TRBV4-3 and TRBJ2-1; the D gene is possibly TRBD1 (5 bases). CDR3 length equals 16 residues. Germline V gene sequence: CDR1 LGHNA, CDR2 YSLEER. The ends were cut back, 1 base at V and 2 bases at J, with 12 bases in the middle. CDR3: CASSQVVGAPYNEQFF. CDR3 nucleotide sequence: TGCGCCAGCAGCCAAGTGGTAGGGGCCCCCTACAATGAGCAGTTCTTC.

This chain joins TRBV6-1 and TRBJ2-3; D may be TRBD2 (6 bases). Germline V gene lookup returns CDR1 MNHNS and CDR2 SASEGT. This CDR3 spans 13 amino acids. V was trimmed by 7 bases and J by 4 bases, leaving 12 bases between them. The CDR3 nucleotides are TGTGCCAGCACATGGGACTTCCCAGATACGCAGTATTTT. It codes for CASTWDFPDTQYF.

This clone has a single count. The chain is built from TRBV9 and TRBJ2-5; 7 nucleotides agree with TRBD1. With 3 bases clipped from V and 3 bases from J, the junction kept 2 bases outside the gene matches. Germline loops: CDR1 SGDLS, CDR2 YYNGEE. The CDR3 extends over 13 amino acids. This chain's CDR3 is CASSATGKETQYF. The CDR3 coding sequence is TGTGCCAGCAGCGCGACAGGGAAAGAGACCCAGTACTTC.

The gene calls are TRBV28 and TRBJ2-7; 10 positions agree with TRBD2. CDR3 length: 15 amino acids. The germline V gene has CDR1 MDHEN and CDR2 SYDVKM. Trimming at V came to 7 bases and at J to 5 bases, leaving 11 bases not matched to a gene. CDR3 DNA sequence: TGTGCCAGCAATTCCCCGGGACTAGCGACTGACGAGCAGTACTTC. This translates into CASNSPGLATDEQYF. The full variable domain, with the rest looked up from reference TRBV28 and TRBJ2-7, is DVKVTQSSRYLVKRTGEKVFLECVQDMDHENMFWYRQDPGLGLRLIYFSYDVKMKEKGDIPEGYSVSREKKERFSLILESASTNQTSMYLCASNSPGLATDEQYFGPGTRLTVT.

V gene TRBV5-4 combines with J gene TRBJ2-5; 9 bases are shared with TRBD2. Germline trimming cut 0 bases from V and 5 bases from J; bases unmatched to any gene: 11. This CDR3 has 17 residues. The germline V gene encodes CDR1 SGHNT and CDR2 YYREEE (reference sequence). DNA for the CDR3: TGTGCCAGCAGCTTGGGGGTAGCGGGAGAAAGTCGGGAGACCCAGTACTTC. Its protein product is CASSLGVAGESRETQYF.

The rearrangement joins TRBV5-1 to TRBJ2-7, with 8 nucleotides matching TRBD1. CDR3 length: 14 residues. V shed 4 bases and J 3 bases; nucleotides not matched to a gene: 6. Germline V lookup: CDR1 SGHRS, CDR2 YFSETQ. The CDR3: CASSPGQANYEQYF. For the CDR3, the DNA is TGCGCCAGCAGCCCGGGACAGGCGAACTACGAGCAGTACTTC.

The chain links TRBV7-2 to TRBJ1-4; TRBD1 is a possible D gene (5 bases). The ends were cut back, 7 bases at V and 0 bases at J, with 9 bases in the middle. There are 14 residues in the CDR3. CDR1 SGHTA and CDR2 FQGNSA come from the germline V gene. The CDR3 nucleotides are TGTGCCAGCACGGGGGGACCAACTAATGAAAAACTGTTTTTT. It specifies CASTGGPTNEKLFF.

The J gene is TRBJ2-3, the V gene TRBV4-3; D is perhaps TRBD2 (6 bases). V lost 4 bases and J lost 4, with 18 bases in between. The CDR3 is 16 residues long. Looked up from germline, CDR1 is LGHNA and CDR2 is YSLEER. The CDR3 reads CASSLQMAGNADTQYF. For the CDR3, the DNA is TGCGCCAGCAGCCTCCAGATGGCGGGGAACGCAGATACGCAGTATTTT.

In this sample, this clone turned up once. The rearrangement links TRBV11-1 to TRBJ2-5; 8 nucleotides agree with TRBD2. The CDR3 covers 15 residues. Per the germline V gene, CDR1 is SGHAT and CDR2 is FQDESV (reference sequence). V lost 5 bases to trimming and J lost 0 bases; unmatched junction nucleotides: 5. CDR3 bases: TGTGCCAGCAGCGCTAGCGGGCCCCACCAAGAGACCCAGTACTTC. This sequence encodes CASSASGPHQETQYF.

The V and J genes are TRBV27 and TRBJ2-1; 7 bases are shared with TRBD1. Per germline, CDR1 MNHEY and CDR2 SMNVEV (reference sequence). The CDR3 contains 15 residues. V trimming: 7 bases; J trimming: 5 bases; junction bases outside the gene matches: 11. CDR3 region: CASNNWGQHDNEQFF. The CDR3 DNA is TGTGCCAGCAACAATTGGGGACAGCACGACAATGAGCAGTTCTTC.

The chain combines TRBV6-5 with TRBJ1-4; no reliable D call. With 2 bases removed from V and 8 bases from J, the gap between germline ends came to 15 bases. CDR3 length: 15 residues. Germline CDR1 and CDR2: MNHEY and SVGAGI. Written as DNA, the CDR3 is TGTGCCAGCAGTTACACGCGGTCCAACTGGGAAAAACTGTTTTTT. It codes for CASSYTRSNWEKLFF.

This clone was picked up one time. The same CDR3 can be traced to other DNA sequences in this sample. The CDR3 coding sequence is TGTGCCAGCTCACCTATGGCAGGGGACACCTACGAGCAGTACTTC. Translation: CASSPMAGDTYEQYF. The chain links TRBV18 to TRBJ2-7; possibly TRBD1 for D (6 bases). The germline gives CDR1 KGHSH, CDR2 LQKENI. V was shortened by 3 bases and J by 2 bases, with 14 bases between the two germline ends. The CDR3 covers 15 residues.

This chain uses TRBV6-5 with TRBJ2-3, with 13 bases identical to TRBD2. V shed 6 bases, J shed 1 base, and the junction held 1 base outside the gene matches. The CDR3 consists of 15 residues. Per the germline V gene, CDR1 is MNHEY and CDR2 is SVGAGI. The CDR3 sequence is CASRGLAGGTDTQYF. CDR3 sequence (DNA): TGTGCCAGCAGAGGACTAGCGGGAGGCACAGATACGCAGTATTTT.

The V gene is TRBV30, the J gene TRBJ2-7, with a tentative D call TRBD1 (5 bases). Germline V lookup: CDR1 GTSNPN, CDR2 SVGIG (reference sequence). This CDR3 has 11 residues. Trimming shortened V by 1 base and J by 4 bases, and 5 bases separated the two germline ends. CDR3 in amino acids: CAWSGQYEQYF. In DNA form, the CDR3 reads TGTGCCTGGAGTGGACAGTACGAGCAGTACTTC. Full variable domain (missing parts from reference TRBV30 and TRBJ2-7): SQTIHQWPATLVQPVGSPLSLECTVEGTSNPNLYWYRQAAGRGLQLLFYSVGIGQISSEVPQNLSASRPQDRQFILSSKKLLLSDSGFYLCAWSGQYEQYFGPGTRLTVT.

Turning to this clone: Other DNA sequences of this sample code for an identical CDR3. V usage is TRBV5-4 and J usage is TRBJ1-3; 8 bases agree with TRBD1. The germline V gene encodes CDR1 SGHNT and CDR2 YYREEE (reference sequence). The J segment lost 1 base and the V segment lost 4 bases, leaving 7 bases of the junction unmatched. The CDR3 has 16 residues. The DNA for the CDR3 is TGTGCCAGCAGCCCCGGACAGGGAGGTTCTGGAAACACCATATATTTT. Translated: CASSPGQGGSGNTIYF.